This passage covers 31 T cell receptor beta chains from one sample sequenced in a study of blood T cell repertoires in COVID-19. TCRdb's copy holds only in-frame clones and misses some; the assay was immunoSEQ multiplex PCR. The top ten clones hold 8.3% of a sample with some 490,000 clones, more than 85% of them seen once. The sample consisted of PBMCs or T cells enriched from blood (not recorded which). Receptors originate from a woman aged 60-75 years who had recovered from COVID-19.

This clone was counted a single time. The V call is TRBV10-2, the J call TRBJ2-1, with D hard to call. The germline CDR1 and CDR2 sequences are WSHSY and SAAADI. The CDR3 runs to 11 residues. V was trimmed by 6 bases and J by 6 bases, leaving 6 bases between them. The CDR3, as DNA: TGCGCCAGCAGGGCTGGCAATGAGCAGTTCTTC. Protein product: CASRAGNEQFF.

This CDR3 is CASITGIGGQPQHF. The CDR3 DNA follows: TGTGCCAGCATTACAGGGATTGGTGGTCAGCCCCAGCATTTT. This rearrangement joins TRBV10-3 to TRBJ1-5, with a tentative D call TRBD1 (6 bases). With 10 bases removed from V and 6 bases from J, the gap between germline ends came to 19 bases. The germline V gene encodes CDR1 ENHRY and CDR2 SYGVKD. The CDR3 is 14 amino acids.

V gene TRBV12-5 combines with J gene TRBJ2-2, with TRBD1 matching over 7 bases. V was pared by 3 bases and J by 2 bases, with 18 bases of the junction left unmatched. The germline CDR1 and CDR2 sequences are LGHNT and FRNRAP. CDR3 length equals 20 residues. CDR3 sequence (DNA): TGTGCTAGTGGTTTTATGGGCCCCGGCCTGGGGACAGTAAACACCGGGGAGCTGTTTTTT. This gives the protein CASGFMGPGLGTVNTGELFF.

This sequence joins TRBV6-5 and TRBJ2-7; TRBD2 might be the D (7 bases). In germline, CDR1 is MNHEY, CDR2 SVGAGI. This CDR3 spans 14 amino acids. V was pared by 6 bases and J by 5 bases, with 17 bases between. The CDR3 region is CASSHLGGTNEQYF. In nucleotides, the CDR3 is TGTGCCAGCAGCCACCTGGGGGGGACAAACGAGCAGTACTTC.

The V gene is TRBV5-1, the J gene TRBJ1-3; the D gene is possibly TRBD1 (6 bases). The germline V gene has CDR1 SGHRS and CDR2 YFSETQ. V was trimmed by 1 base and J by 0 bases, leaving 8 bases between them. The CDR3 has 15 residues. The CDR3 here is CASSLSTGSGNTIYF. The CDR3 bases are TGCGCCAGCAGCTTGTCGACAGGCTCTGGAAACACCATATATTTT.

The chain links TRBV9 to TRBJ2-3; D may be TRBD1 (5 bases). This CDR3 region has 15 residues. The V end was cut by 0 bases, the J end by 6 bases, with 14 bases between. CDR1 is SGDLS and CDR2 is YYNGEE in the germline V gene. CDR3 nucleotide sequence: TGTGCCAGCAGCGTAGACGGGTCTAGGGGCGATACGCAGTATTTT. This gives the protein CASSVDGSRGDTQYF.

The gene calls are TRBV6-5 and TRBJ1-5, with D possibly TRBD1 on 6 matching bases. The CDR3 consists of 14 residues. V lost 0 bases to trimming and J lost 6 bases, with 9 bases between them. Looked up from germline, CDR1 is MNHEY and CDR2 is SVGAGI. The CDR3 spells CASSYSQGSQPQHF. CDR3 in DNA: TGTGCCAGCAGTTACTCTCAGGGGTCTCAGCCCCAGCATTTT.

This chain joins TRBV4-1 and TRBJ2-7; 7 bases agree with TRBD1. The CDR3 is 16 residues long. J lost 12 bases, V lost 0 bases, and 17 bases had no gene match. Germline CDR1 is MGHRA and CDR2 is YSYEKL. CDR3 nucleotides: TGCGCCAGCAGCCAAGAAAGAAGGGGGCCAGCTGGCCGCCCGTACTTC. It yields the protein CASSQERRGPAGRPYF.

The chain has TRBV10-3 and TRBJ1-1; 9 bases map to TRBD1. The CDR3 runs 14 residues. The germline V gene has CDR1 ENHRY and CDR2 SYGVKD. J gave up 5 bases and V 6 bases, and 7 bases lay outside the gene matches. The chain's CDR3 is CAISSGTGRTEAFF. In nucleotides, the CDR3 is TGTGCCATCAGCTCCGGGACAGGGAGGACTGAAGCTTTCTTT.

The CDR3 coding sequence is TGTGCCAGCAGCCGCCGGAGGGACGTGGTCACTGAAGCTTTCTTT. This sequence encodes CASSRRRDVVTEAFF. The V and J genes are TRBV7-9 and TRBJ1-1; D perhaps matches TRBD1 (5 bases). The CDR3 consists of 15 residues. Trimming shortened V by 5 bases and J by 4 bases, and 17 bases separated the two germline ends. Germline CDR1 SEHNR, CDR2 FQNEAQ (reference sequence).

The CDR3 sequence is CASSAIFDGDTEAFF. The CDR3 DNA reads as TGTGCCAGCAGCGCGATATTCGACGGGGACACTGAAGCTTTCTTT. The rearrangement links TRBV7-9 to TRBJ1-1; no clear D. CDR3 length equals 15 residues. V was cut by 5 bases and J by 3 bases, with 16 bases left in between. CDR1 is SEHNR and CDR2 is FQNEAQ in the germline V gene (reference sequence).

This chain connects TRBV27 to TRBJ1-1; no definite D call. From germline, CDR1 is MNHEY and CDR2 SMNVEV (reference sequence). V was clipped by 6 bases and J by 8 bases, with 10 bases between them. This CDR3 spans 11 amino acids. The CDR3 DNA reads TGTGCCAGCAGGAAAAGCACCGAAGCTTTCTTT. This encodes CASRKSTEAFF.

The chain uses TRBV6-5 and TRBJ2-2; D remains ambiguous. CDR3 length equals 11 residues. CDR1 MNHEY and CDR2 SVGAGI come from the germline V gene. Trimming stripped 6 bases from V and 7 bases from J, with 6 bases between. The CDR3 DNA is TGTGCCAGCAGGGGCGTCGGGGAGCTGTTTTTT. Translation gives CASRGVGELFF.

The rearrangement joins TRBV19 to TRBJ2-5, with 9 bases matching TRBD1. The length of the CDR3 is 13 residues. V lost 3 bases and J lost 10; bases outside the gene matches: 6. Looked up from germline, CDR1 is LNHDA and CDR2 is SQIVND (reference sequence). CDR3 residues: CASSMTGTGFQYF. CDR3 sequence (DNA): TGTGCCAGTAGTATGACCGGGACAGGGTTCCAGTACTTC.

A word on this clone: Other DNA variants within this sample encode the same CDR3. The J gene is TRBJ2-3, the V gene TRBV27; TRBD1 matches at 7 bases. The CDR3 is 13 amino acids. V shed 2 bases, J shed 6 bases, and the junction held 2 bases outside the gene matches. The V gene's germline CDR1 is MNHEY and CDR2 SMNVEV (reference sequence). The CDR3 here is CASSLGRGDTQYF. In DNA, the CDR3 is TGTGCCAGCAGTTTAGGCAGGGGGGATACGCAGTATTTT.

The V call is TRBV14, the J call TRBJ1-1; D is unclear. The V end lost 5 bases, the J end lost 3 bases, and 10 bases lay between the germline ends. The CDR3 is 13 amino acids. Germline CDR1 and CDR2: SGHDN and FVKESK. The CDR3 nucleotides read TGTGCCAGCAGCTTAATTCTAGACACTGAAGCTTTCTTT. This codes for CASSLILDTEAFF.

The chain links TRBV10-3 to TRBJ1-4, with unresolved D. V gave up 0 bases and J gave up 7 bases, with 12 bases separating them. The CDR3 totals 15 residues. CDR1 and CDR2 from the germline V gene are ENHRY and SYGVKD. CDR3 sequence reads: CAISESGVSGEKLFF. Here the CDR3 DNA reads TGTGCCATCAGTGAGTCAGGAGTATCTGGTGAAAAACTGTTTTTT.

The V and J genes are TRBV5-1 and TRBJ1-5; no reliable D call. Germline V gives CDR1 SGHRS, CDR2 YFSETQ. Trimming removed 3 bases at V and 2 bases at J, with 9 bases between. The CDR3 length is 14 residues. The CDR3 is CASSYDGGNQPQHF. The CDR3 bases are TGCGCCAGCAGCTATGACGGGGGCAATCAGCCCCAGCATTTT.

The chain is built from TRBV29-1 and TRBJ2-5; perhaps TRBD1 as D (5 bases). This CDR3 has 12 residues. CDR1 is SQVTM and CDR2 is ANQGSEA in the germline V gene. V gave up 5 bases and J gave up 3 bases, with 10 bases separating them. The CDR3 here is CSVHRSEETQYF. CDR3 nucleotide sequence: TGCAGCGTTCACAGGTCGGAAGAGACCCAGTACTTC.

The chain combines TRBV24-1 with TRBJ2-5; maybe TRBD2 (6 bases). In germline, CDR1 is KGHDR, CDR2 SFDVKD. The length of the CDR3 is 15 residues. The germline V and J ends were trimmed by 4 bases and 2 bases, with 13 bases remaining between them. The CDR3 DNA follows: TGTGCCACCAGTGACCCCGACGCGGGGCAAGAGACCCAGTACTTC. Translation: CATSDPDAGQETQYF.

The rearrangement links TRBV20-1 to TRBJ2-3; 8 bases are a match to TRBD1. The V gene end was trimmed by 3 bases and the J gene end by 0 bases; junction bases not matched to a gene: 8. Germline CDR1 DFQATT, CDR2 SNEGSKA (reference sequence). The CDR3 has 16 amino acids. The chain's CDR3 is CSASSQTGASTDTQYF. The CDR3 region has the DNA TGCAGTGCTAGTAGCCAGACAGGGGCTAGCACAGATACGCAGTATTTT.

The chain has TRBV19 and TRBJ1-5, with a tentative D call TRBD1 (6 bases). The V gene's germline CDR1 is LNHDA and CDR2 SQIVND (reference sequence). This CDR3 has 13 amino acids. V lost 7 bases, J lost 4 bases, and 11 bases lay in between. The CDR3 loop is CASTTTGNQPQHF. CDR3 bases: TGTGCCAGTACCACTACAGGGAATCAGCCCCAGCATTTT.

V and J are TRBV5-1 and TRBJ2-3; no clear D. Germline CDR1 SGHRS, CDR2 YFSETQ. Trimming cost V 4 bases and J 1 base, with 16 bases left between them. This CDR3 contains 16 residues. Here the CDR3 DNA reads TGCGCCAGCAGCCCCCTAGGCGAGGTGCGCACAGATACGCAGTATTTT. It is translated as CASSPLGEVRTDTQYF.

This chain uses TRBV19 with TRBJ2-1; weak D call: TRBD1 (8 bases). This CDR3 contains 15 residues. Trimming left V 2 bases short and J 9 bases short, with 17 bases between. The germline gives CDR1 LNHDA, CDR2 SQIVND (reference sequence). The CDR3 coding sequence is TGTGCCAGTAGTATACGGGGGGACAGGTCCGGTGAGCAGTTCTTC. Residues: CASSIRGDRSGEQFF.

Turning to this clone: Its ends do not fully match the called genes, so a read error is possible. This sample includes further DNA sequences coding for the same CDR3. The V call is TRBV5-1, the J call TRBJ2-2, with TRBD1 matching 10 bases. In germline, CDR1 is SGHRS, CDR2 YFSETQ. The CDR3 covers 15 residues. In nucleotides, the CDR3 is TGCGCCAGCAGTTTGGGGACAGGGGTCACCGGGGAGCTGTTTTTT. Its protein product is CASSLGTGVTGELFF. Together with reference TRBV5-1 and TRBJ2-2, the CDR3 gives the full variable domain: KAGVTQTPRYLIKTRGQQVTLSCSPISGHRSVSWYQQTPGQGLQFLFEYFSETQRNKGNFPGRFSGRQFSNSRSEMNVSTLELGDSALYLCASSLGTGVTGELFFGEGSRLTVL.

The chain joins TRBV4-2 to TRBJ2-3; tentatively, D is TRBD1 (5 bases). Germline loops: CDR1 LGHNA, CDR2 YNFKEQ. Trimming cost V 0 bases and J 6 bases, with 10 bases left between them. The CDR3 consists of 14 residues. The chain's CDR3 is CASSQEGAVDTQYF. The DNA for the CDR3 is TGTGCCAGCAGCCAAGAAGGGGCAGTTGATACGCAGTATTTT.

The rearrangement joins TRBV18 to TRBJ1-4; no reliable D call. This CDR3 is 13 amino acids long. Trimming took off 3 bases at V and 7 bases at J, with 9 bases between the two ends. Germline CDR1 reads KGHSH; CDR2 reads LQKENI. In DNA form, the CDR3 reads TGTGCCAGCTCACCCCTTAACAGTGAAAAACTGTTTTTT. As protein: CASSPLNSEKLFF.

This clone was recorded once. This sequence joins TRBV9 and TRBJ2-2; D is ambiguous. The CDR3 totals 16 residues. The germline V gene encodes CDR1 SGDLS and CDR2 YYNGEE. V was trimmed by 0 bases and J by 3 bases, leaving 12 bases between them. In DNA form, the CDR3 reads TGTGCCAGCAGCGTAGCTGGTGCGGTGTACACCGGGGAGCTGTTTTTT. Encoded protein: CASSVAGAVYTGELFF.

The CDR3 sequence: CARSIHRVNQPQHF. The DNA of the CDR3 is TGTGCCAGAAGCATCCATCGGGTCAATCAGCCCCAGCATTTT. The chain carries TRBV5-3 and TRBJ1-5; unclear D gene. TRBV5-3 is placed among ORFs of uncertain function. Deletions cut 4 bases from V and 3 bases from J, with 11 bases between. This CDR3 has 14 amino acids.

The V gene is TRBV7-9, the J gene TRBJ2-2, with TRBD1 matching over 8 bases. The V and J ends lost 6 bases and 0 bases, in that order; junction bases with no gene match: 6. The germline gives CDR1 SEHNR, CDR2 FQNEAQ (reference sequence). This CDR3 spans 16 amino acids. The CDR3 reads CASRSGQGSNTGELFF. The CDR3 region has the DNA TGTGCCAGCAGGTCCGGACAGGGATCGAACACCGGGGAGCTGTTTTTT.

V is TRBV3-1 (or the pseudogene TRBV3-2) and J is TRBJ1-4; 10 bases map to TRBD1. The CDR3 sequence is 18 residues long. The germline gives CDR1 LGHDT, CDR2 YNNKEL (reference sequence). V was clipped by 4 bases and J by 0 bases; unmatched bases: 8. The CDR3 DNA is TGTGCCAGCAGCCGCCGGGGGACAGGGGCCTCAACTAATGAAAAACTGTTTTTT. This codes for CASSRRGTGASTNEKLFF.